The next 28 T cell receptor beta chains were all read from a single sample in a study of breast tumors, draining lymph nodes, adjacent tissues. TCRdb redid the calling of the multiplex PCR reads with MiXCR, one entry per CDR3 protein. This table holds about 140,000 distinct CDR3 sequences, 32% found once. The lymph nodes were axillary draining lymph nodes from breast cancer patients. The sample taken for sequencing was axillary lymph node tissue. Receptor source: a female donor with breast cancer. Some clones in this sample may be carry-over from other donors' samples.

This clonotype has at least ten counts. This chain links TRBV29-1 with TRBJ2-1, with D possibly matching TRBD2 (6 bases). Germline CDR1 and CDR2: SQVTM and ANQGSEA. Trimming removed 5 bases from V and 7 bases from J, with 15 bases in between. The CDR3 totals 13 residues. CDR3 bases: TGCAGCGTTTGCCTGCCAGGACTAAATGAGCAGTTCTTC. Its protein product is CSVCLPGLNEQFF.

This clonotype was detected ten times or more. The chain links TRBV20-1 to TRBJ2-5; 10 bases are a match to TRBD2. The CDR3 length is 15 residues. The junction had 7 bases not matched to a gene; V was cut back by 4 bases and J by 2 bases. CDR1 is DFQATT, CDR2 SNEGSKA, per germline (reference sequence). CDR3 sequence: CSATVSSGGQETQYF. The DNA of the CDR3 is TGCAGTGCTACCGTCTCTAGCGGGGGTCAAGAGACCCAGTACTTC.

A few counts support this clonotype. V is TRBV6-2 or TRBV6-3 and J is TRBJ2-2; TRBD1 agrees at 8 bases. Trimming cost V 4 bases and J 5 bases; bases outside gene matches: 12. The germline V gene encodes CDR1 MNHEY and CDR2 SVGEGT. This CDR3 spans 17 amino acids. The CDR3 is CASSSRFGQGKTGELFF. The CDR3 nucleotides are TGTGCCAGCAGTTCTCGATTCGGACAGGGCAAGACCGGGGAGCTGTTTTTT.

Concerning this clonotype: This could be a read error, since a much larger clone is one nucleotide away. The chain is built from TRBV9 and TRBJ1-2; perhaps TRBD1 as D (5 bases). The CDR3 is 15 residues long. Germline-derived CDR1 and CDR2 are SGDLS and YYNGEE. The CDR3 sequence is CASSVSGGTHYGSTF. CDR3 coding DNA: TGTGCCAGCAGCGTCTCGGGGGGGACCCACTATGGCTCCACCTTC.

In this sample, this clonotype turned up many times. The chain combines TRBV12-3 or TRBV12-4 with TRBJ2-3; 7 bases are a match to TRBD1. V shed 6 bases and J 0 bases; nucleotides not matched to a gene: 6. The CDR3 sequence is 15 residues long. The CDR3 sequence is CASSPGQPSTDTQYF. The DNA of the CDR3 is TGTGCCAGCAGCCCGGGACAGCCTAGCACAGATACGCAGTATTTT.

The chain uses TRBV5-4 and TRBJ1-1; D perhaps matches TRBD1 (5 bases). The CDR3 loop spans 14 amino acids. Germline assignment: CDR1 SGHNT and CDR2 YYREEE (reference sequence). V shed 3 bases and J shed 2 bases, with 11 bases lying between them. CDR3 coding DNA: TGTGCCAGCAGCTCGACAGTCCCTAACACTGAAGCTTTCTTT. It specifies CASSSTVPNTEAFF.

This clonotype was counted between two and nine times. The gene calls are TRBV28 and TRBJ1-2; no clear D gene. Germline V gene sequence: CDR1 MDHEN, CDR2 SYDVKM. V dropped 6 bases and J dropped 2 bases, with 28 bases sitting between them. The CDR3 contains 19 residues. CDR3 sequence (DNA): TGTGCCAGCAGCCGCAGAAGCGGTGTCGCGAGTCAGGAGAACTATGGCTACACCTTC. Its protein product is CASSRRSGVASQENYGYTF.

Turning to this clonotype: This may arise from a read error, as a much more abundant clone is one base away. The gene calls are TRBV6-2 or TRBV6-3 and TRBJ1-2; D is undetermined. Trimming pared 4 bases from V and 6 bases from J, leaving 12 bases between. Germline lookup yields CDR1 MNHEY and CDR2 SVGEGT. The CDR3 is 13 residues long. The CDR3 region is CASSFLVVDGYTF. The CDR3 DNA reads TGTGCCAGCAGTTTCCTTGTCGTGGATGGCTACACCTTC.

A remark on this clonotype: The final CDR3 position lacks the conserved phenylalanine or tryptophan, pointing to a likely read error. The DNA is omitted, as the CDR3 cannot be located on it reliably, and the CDR3 follows TCRdb's listing. CDR3 sequence reads: CASSLLAG. The chain links TRBV9 to TRBJ2-5; the D segment call TRBD2 is taken from the table without a DNA check. From germline, CDR1 is SGDLS and CDR2 YYNGEE. Counting both end residues, the CDR3 totals 8 amino acids.

This clonotype was seen at least ten times. The gene calls are TRBV20-1 and TRBJ2-7; D is ambiguous. The CDR3 sequence is 14 residues long. The germline V gene encodes CDR1 DFQATT and CDR2 SNEGSKA (reference sequence). V lost 2 bases and J 1 base, leaving 12 bases between the germline ends. CDR3 sequence: CSARIRAPSYEQYF. The CDR3 DNA reads TGCAGTGCTAGAATACGGGCCCCTTCCTACGAGCAGTACTTC.

The table lists this clonotype with a few counts. A much larger clone is a single base away; this may be a read error. Here the CDR3 DNA reads TGCAGTGCTAGTGGTGGGGGGGCCGAAGCGACCCAGTACTTC. The encoded protein is CSASGGGAEATQYF. This rearrangement joins TRBV20-1 to TRBJ2-5; D possibly corresponds to TRBD2 (7 bases). This CDR3 comprises 14 residues. In germline, CDR1 is DFQATT, CDR2 SNEGSKA (reference sequence). Trimming took off 3 bases at V and 7 bases at J, with 18 bases between the two ends.

In this sample, this clonotype turned up many times. CDR3 sequence (DNA): TGCAGTGCTTGGGGAGGACAGGGGGACAATCAGCCCCAGCATTTT. Its translation is CSAWGGQGDNQPQHF. The chain employs TRBV20-1 and TRBJ1-5; 10 nucleotides match TRBD1. Germline CDR1 and CDR2: DFQATT and SNEGSKA (reference sequence). V shed 5 bases, J shed 3 bases, and the junction held 7 bases outside the gene matches. The CDR3 runs to 15 residues.

Many counts were recorded for this clonotype. The chain is built from TRBV7-2 and TRBJ2-6; D uncertain. There are 15 residues in the CDR3. CDR1 and CDR2 from the germline V gene are SGHTA and FQGNSA. Trimming left V 1 base short and J 1 base short, with 5 bases between. The CDR3 DNA follows: TGTGCCAGCAGCTTAGATAAGTCTGGGGCCAACGTCCTGACTTTC. This sequence encodes CASSLDKSGANVLTF.

This clonotype occurred many times. The rearrangement joins TRBV2 to TRBJ1-5; 12 positions match TRBD1. V trimming: 6 bases; J trimming: 7 bases; junction bases outside the gene matches: 7. The CDR3 is 15 residues long. Looked up from germline, CDR1 is SNHLY and CDR2 is FYNNEI. The CDR3 DNA is TGTGCCAGCAGGGGACAGGGGGCCTTAGGGCAGCCCCAGCATTTT. Protein product: CASRGQGALGQPQHF.

The sample holds one count of this clonotype. The DNA is omitted, as the CDR3 cannot be located on it reliably, and the CDR3 follows TCRdb's listing. This chain links TRBV5-1 with TRBJ1-5; the listed D gene, TRBD1, was not tested against the DNA. Germline CDR1 SGHRS, CDR2 YFSETQ. Both ends counted, the CDR3 spans 23 residues. The CDR3 region is CASSLSGRAFFGQGTRLNQPQHF.

This clonotype was seen ten or more times. The V gene is TRBV7-4, the J gene TRBJ2-3, with D maybe TRBD2 (5 bases). Germline CDR1 reads SGHVT; CDR2 reads SQSDAQ. This CDR3 has 16 residues. Trimming took off 3 bases at V and 4 bases at J, with 17 bases between the two ends. CDR3 region: CASSFRQEAGSDTQYF. For the CDR3, the DNA is TGTGCCAGCAGCTTCAGGCAGGAGGCAGGTTCAGATACGCAGTATTTT.

CDR3 sequence reads: CASSLCLGGQETQYF. The CDR3 nucleotides are TGCGCCAGCAGCTTGTGCTTAGGGGGCCAAGAGACCCAGTACTTC. The chain carries TRBV5-1 and TRBJ2-5; D is perhaps TRBD1 (6 bases). V was cut by 1 base and J by 1 base, with 11 bases left in between. The CDR3 is 15 residues long. Germline-derived CDR1 and CDR2 are SGHRS and YFSETQ.

This clonotype was detected a few times. The CDR3 DNA follows: TGTGCCAGCGGCCGAGGCGGGTCCGTCGGTGAGCAGTTCTTC. Its translation: CASGRGGSVGEQFF. The V gene is TRBV3-1, the J gene TRBJ2-1; perhaps TRBD2 as D (5 bases). The V gene lost 8 bases and the J gene lost 9 bases, with 20 bases spanning the gap. The germline V gene encodes CDR1 LGHDT and CDR2 YNNKEL (reference sequence). This CDR3 contains 14 residues.

About this clonotype itself: One end of the junction is discordant with germline, which a read error may explain. The rearrangement uses TRBV12-3 or TRBV12-4 and TRBJ2-3; D possibly corresponds to TRBD2 (5 bases). CDR3 length: 16 amino acids. CDR3 sequence: CASSYQAVPSTDTKYF. For the CDR3, the DNA is TGTGCCAGCAGTTACCAGGCCGTCCCTAGCACAGATACGAAGTATTTT.

At least ten counts were recorded for this clonotype. This chain uses TRBV20-1 with TRBJ2-3; D ambiguous. Trimming took 5 bases from V and 3 from J, leaving 12 bases between them. Germline loops: CDR1 DFQATT, CDR2 SNEGSKA (reference sequence). The CDR3 has 13 amino acids. For the CDR3, the DNA is TGCAGTGCTCTTAAGCCGAATACAGATACGCAGTATTTT. Its translation: CSALKPNTDTQYF.

Regarding this clonotype: Being one base from a much bigger clone, this may be a read error. This rearrangement joins TRBV6-1 to TRBJ2-1; possibly TRBD1 for D (6 bases). Germline CDR1 and CDR2: MNHNS and SASEGT. The V and J ends lost 6 bases and 7 bases respectively, with 16 bases between them. This CDR3 region has 14 residues. CDR3 bases: TGTGCCAGCAGACACCGACAGGCCGAAAATGAGCAGTTCTTC. Translation: CASRHRQAENEQFF.

The sample holds many counts of this clonotype. The rearrangement uses TRBV5-6 and TRBJ2-4; D gene unclear. Trimming took 2 bases from V and 1 from J, leaving 7 bases between them. The germline CDR1 and CDR2 sequences are SGHDT and YYEEEE. The CDR3 has 14 residues. Written as DNA, the CDR3 is TGTGCCAGCAGCTTTAGGATGGCCAAAAACATTCAGTACTTC. It yields the protein CASSFRMAKNIQYF.

V usage is TRBV5-1 and J usage is TRBJ1-5; D is undetermined. The germline V gene has CDR1 SGHRS and CDR2 YFSETQ. V lost 3 bases and J 4 bases, leaving 8 bases between the germline ends. There are 13 residues in the CDR3. The DNA of the CDR3 is TGCGCCAGCAGCTCTGGACCGAATCAGCCCCAGCATTTT. Residues: CASSSGPNQPQHF.

In regard to this clonotype: A much larger clone differs by one base, so this may be a read error. A read error is likely, as this CDR3 ends without the conserved phenylalanine or tryptophan. CDR3 nucleotide sequence: TGTGCCAGCAGCCTGACAGGGCTGAACACTGAAGCTTTCCTT. This gives the protein CASSLTGLNTEAFL. V and J are TRBV7-9 and TRBJ1-1, with 7 nucleotides matching TRBD1. Germline V gives CDR1 SEHNR, CDR2 FQNEAQ (reference sequence). The CDR3 covers 14 residues. V dropped 5 bases and J dropped 0; count of bases not matched to a gene: 3.

A word on this clonotype: The junction does not match germline at one end; this may be a read error. The chain joins TRBV2 to TRBJ1-5; perhaps TRBD1 as D (5 bases). Germline V gene sequence: CDR1 SNHLY, CDR2 FYNNEI. The CDR3 totals 13 residues. This CDR3 reads CASSSGGKQPPHF. Written as DNA, the CDR3 is TGTGCCAGCTCCTCGGGGGGGAAACAGCCCCCGCATTTT. The whole variable domain, filled in from reference TRBV2 and TRBJ1-5, reads EPEVTQTPSHQVTQMGQEVILRCVPISNHLYFYWYRQILGQKVEFLVSFYNNEISEKSEIFDDQFSVERPDGSNFTLKIRSTKLEDSAMYFCASSSGGKQPPHFGDGTRLSIL.

The chain combines TRBV5-1 with TRBJ2-1, with 11 bases identical to TRBD1. The ends lost 1 base at V and 10 bases at J; junction bases unmatched: 7. Germline CDR1 and CDR2: SGHRS and YFSETQ. The CDR3 has 15 residues. CDR3 amino acids: CASSLRDRGIPEQFF. The CDR3 region has the DNA TGCGCCAGCAGCTTGCGGGACAGGGGGATACCGGAGCAGTTCTTC.

Worth noting for this clonotype: A much larger clonotype is one base distant, so this may be a read error. The rearrangement links TRBV7-3 to TRBJ1-5; D possibly corresponds to TRBD1 (6 bases). The germline V gene has CDR1 SGHTA and CDR2 FQGTGA. The CDR3 runs 21 residues. CDR3 nucleotide sequence: TGTGCCAGCAGCTTAACCCGAGAAACGAGACAGGCCCTTGACCCTAATCAGCCCCGGCATTTT. It is translated as CASSLTRETRQALDPNQPRHF.

This clonotype was counted between two and nine times. One base away lies a much larger clone, so this may be a sequencing read error. The chain has TRBV20-1 and TRBJ1-2, with 8 bases identical to TRBD1. The germline gives CDR1 DFQATT, CDR2 SNEGSKA (reference sequence). The CDR3 is 13 amino acids. As DNA, the CDR3 is TGCAGTGCTCGAACAGGGGGAGCCTATGCCTACACCTTC. It is translated as CSARTGGAYAYTF.